These 5 T cell receptor beta chains share one sample of origin, sequenced in a study of blood T cell repertoires in COVID-19. Produced via immunoSEQ multiplex PCR; TCRdb's table is partial and in-frame only. The sample shows around 310,000 clones, under 90% of them seen only once. The sequenced sample was PBMCs or T cells enriched from blood (not recorded which). These receptors all come from a young woman who had recovered from COVID-19.

The chain couples TRBV7-2 to TRBJ2-2, with a tentative D call TRBD2 (6 bases). The germline gives CDR1 SGHTA, CDR2 FQGNSA. This CDR3 region has 17 residues. Trimming shortened V by 4 bases and J by 2 bases, and 17 bases separated the two germline ends. This chain's CDR3 is CASSSPTGTANTGELFF. The CDR3 DNA reads as TGTGCCAGCAGCTCTCCGACCGGGACTGCCAACACCGGGGAGCTGTTTTTT.

The chain combines TRBV2 with TRBJ1-2, with TRBD1 as a possible D gene (5 bases). The length of the CDR3 is 13 residues. Germline V gene sequence: CDR1 SNHLY, CDR2 FYNNEI. Trimming took 7 bases from V and 3 from J, leaving 12 bases between them. The chain's CDR3 is CASTQEGYYGYTF. The CDR3 DNA reads as TGTGCCAGCACCCAGGAGGGGTACTATGGCTACACCTTC.

The genes are TRBV7-6 and TRBJ2-5, with 9 bases that match TRBD2. CDR3 length: 15 residues. The trim removed 3 bases at V and 5 bases at J, leaving 7 bases unmatched. CDR1 and CDR2 from the germline V gene are SGHVS and FNYEAQ. This chain's CDR3 is CASSFAREGVETQYF. The CDR3 coding sequence is TGTGCCAGCAGCTTCGCGCGGGAGGGGGTGGAGACCCAGTACTTC.

V usage is TRBV6-5 and J usage is TRBJ1-2, with a possible D match to TRBD1 (5 bases). The V end was cut by 7 bases, the J end by 7 bases, with 16 bases between. Per germline, CDR1 MNHEY and CDR2 SVGAGI. CDR3 length: 13 amino acids. The DNA for the CDR3 is TGTGCCAGCACCCTCCTTAGGGGATCTGGCTACACCTTC. Amino acid sequence: CASTLLRGSGYTF.

This chain uses TRBV5-4 with TRBJ1-1; no reliable D call. From germline, CDR1 is SGHNT and CDR2 YYREEE (reference sequence). This CDR3 spans 12 amino acids. Trimming stripped 1 base from V and 5 bases from J, with 6 bases between. The CDR3 DNA reads as TGTGCCAGCAGCTTGTTTTCTACTGAAGCTTTCTTT. It specifies CASSLFSTEAFF. Based on the CDR3 plus reference TRBV5-4 and TRBJ1-1, the full variable domain is ETGVTQSPTHLIKTRGQQVTLRCSSQSGHNTVSWYQQALGQGPQFIFQYYREEENGRGNFPPRFSGLQFPNYSSELNVNALELDDSALYLCASSLFSTEAFFGQGTRLTVV.